Listed here are 18 T cell receptor beta chains from one sample, sequenced in a study of tissue T cells after allogeneic stem cell transplantation (dated by TCRdb to 2022 to 2024). Library prep was done by the immunoSEQ multiplex PCR assay. In its TCRdb copy, this immuneACCESS table keeps in-frame sequences only and misses some clones. Where compared with another copy, unresolved V genes explain less than half of these, and the others have no known cause. This sample is represented by more than 45,000 clones; around 67% of them were singletons. The top ten clonotypes cover 0.7% of the sample. Sequenced input: sorted cells pooled from one or two spleens. These receptor sequences come from a pool of C57BL/6 mice in good health.

Details on this clone: Germline and genes: mouse. The CDR3 end falls 1 residue outside the read, so it is completed with the germline J gene. The V call is TRBV16, the J call TRBJ2-1, with D possibly TRBD1 on 6 matching bases. Trimming removed 4 bases from V and 1 base from J, with 11 bases in between. The CDR3 runs to 15 residues. The germline gives CDR1 SGHSA, CDR2 FRNQAP. The covered CDR3 bases are TGTGCAAGCAGCTCCCGGGACAAAAACTATGCTGAGCAGTTC. Translating gives CASSSRDKNYAEQF. The full CDR3 sequence reads CASSSRDKNYAEQFF.

As to this clone: Genes and germline are mouse. The read terminates 1 residue ahead of where the CDR3 ends, so the germline J gene completes it. The V gene is TRBV14, the J gene TRBJ2-5, with D unresolved. This CDR3 spans 13 amino acids. CDR1 is SGHDT, CDR2 FRDEAV, per germline. Between the trimmed V and J ends, which lost 2 bases and 0 bases, there was a span of 4 bases. The CDR3 sequence: CASSFLNQDTQYF. Incomplete CDR3 DNA: TGTGCCAGCAGTTTTTTGAACCAAGACACCCAGTAC.

On this clone itself: Mouse names are used for the genes. The observed sequence ends 1 residue before the CDR3 terminus, with the missing tail filled in from the germline J gene. The V gene is TRBV21, the J gene TRBJ1-4, with D uncertain. TRBV21 is given ORF status, its function remaining uncertain. V was cut by 5 bases and J by 4 bases, with 11 bases left in between. The CDR3 has 14 amino acids. The CDR3: CASSSGPHNERLFF. The CDR3 bases that were read are TGTGCTAGCAGTTCCGGGCCCCACAACGAAAGATTATTT.

Of note for this clone: Mouse gene names apply. The DNA ends 1 residue before the CDR3 does, and the rest of the CDR3 is filled in from the germline J gene. This chain uses TRBV13-1 with TRBJ2-1; TRBD2 matches 9 bases. This CDR3 has 15 amino acids. After removal of 1 base from V and 2 bases from J, the junction contained 1 base not matched to a gene. The germline CDR1 and CDR2 sequences are NSHNY and SYGAGN. CDR3 bases read: TGTGCCAGCAGTGATCGACTGGGGGACTATGCTGAGCAGTTC. It encodes CASSDRLGDYAEQF. The complete CDR3 reads CASSDRLGDYAEQFF.

Details on this clone: Here the gene names and germline are mouse. With the read ending 1 residue before the CDR3 end, the germline J gene is used to fill in that end. The genes are TRBV1 and TRBJ2-5, with D unresolved. Per germline, CDR1 NSQYPW and CDR2 LRSPGD (reference sequence). Between the trimmed V and J ends, which lost 3 bases and 8 bases, there was a span of 3 bases. This CDR3 spans 10 amino acids. This chain's CDR3 is CTCSAGTQYF. CDR3 bases read: TGCACCTGCAGTGCCGGCACCCAGTAC.

Notes on this clone: The genes are named according to mouse. The CDR3 extends 1 residue past the end of the read, so its final part is completed from the germline J gene. J is TRBJ2-5 and V is TRBV13-3; 8 bases agree with TRBD1. V trimming: 2 bases; J trimming: 6 bases; junction bases outside the gene matches: 5. The CDR3 length is 14 residues. Germline V gene data show CDR1 as NNHDY and CDR2 as SYVADS. The CDR3 DNA, read in part, is TGTGCCAGCAGTGAGAAGGGACAGGTCGACACCCAGTAC. This encodes CASSEKGQVDTQY. In full, the CDR3 is CASSEKGQVDTQYF.

This clone was counted only a few times. The genes and germline here are from mouse. From the germline J gene comes the end of the CDR3, since the read stops 1 residue before it. The chain carries TRBV5 and TRBJ2-1, with 11 bases fitting TRBD1. With 0 bases clipped from V and 1 base from J, the junction kept 2 bases outside the gene matches. This CDR3 is 17 amino acids long. The V gene's germline CDR1 is LGHNA and CDR2 YNLKQL (reference sequence). The CDR3 DNA, read in part, is TGTGCCAGCAGCCAAGAAGGACAGGGGGCGAACTATGCTGAGCAGTTC. Encoded protein: CASSQEGQGANYAEQF. The CDR3 in full is CASSQEGQGANYAEQFF.

A word on this clone: Gene names are the mouse ones. The sequence runs out 1 residue before the end of the CDR3; the remainder is reconstructed from the germline J gene. The chain joins TRBV15 to TRBJ2-7, with a tentative D call TRBD1 (6 bases). CDR1 is SGHND and CDR2 is FRSKSL in the germline V gene. The CDR3 has 13 residues. Trimming cost V 6 bases and J 3 bases, with 12 bases left between them. CDR3: CASRTGTNYEQYF. The sequenced CDR3 bases are TGTGCCAGCAGAACCGGGACAAACTATGAACAGTAC.

Turning to this clone: The germline and genes are mouse ones. The CDR3 end lies 1 residue beyond the end of the read and is filled in from the germline J gene. J is TRBJ1-6 and V is TRBV2, with 7 positions matching TRBD1. TRBJ1-6 is filed as an ORF, its function uncertain. CDR3 length equals 20 residues. Per germline, CDR1 LGHNA and CDR2 YSYQKL. The trim removed 0 bases at V and 4 bases at J, leaving 15 bases unmatched. The CDR3: CASSQDRQGGDYGYNSPLYF. The CDR3 DNA, read in part, is TGTGCCAGCAGCCAAGATCGACAGGGAGGGGATTATGGGTATAATTCGCCCCTCTAC.

Worth noting for this clone: Gene names denote mouse genes. The CDR3 is cut off 1 residue early in the read; its end comes from the germline J gene. At the DNA level, this CDR3 is encoded by other sequences in the same sample as well. The chain uses TRBV13-2 and TRBJ1-1; D unclear. CDR3 length: 9 amino acids. Deletions cut 0 bases from V and 9 bases from J, with 0 bases between. Germline V CDR1 and CDR2: NNHNN, SYGAGS (reference sequence). This CDR3 is CASGDEVFF. CDR3 DNA, as far as it was read: TGTGCCAGCGGTGATGAAGTCTTC.

A word on this clone: Germline and genes: mouse. The read comes to an end 1 residue before the CDR3 does, leaving the germline J gene to fill in the end. The chain is built from TRBV13-3 and TRBJ2-1; D assignment may be TRBD1 or TRBD2 (5 bases each). This CDR3 contains 13 residues. Deletions cut 5 bases from V and 1 base from J, with 7 bases between. The germline V gene encodes CDR1 NNHDY and CDR2 SYVADS. CDR3 sequence: CASSRDNYAEQFF. The part of the CDR3 DNA that was read is TGTGCCAGCAGCCGGGACAACTATGCTGAGCAGTTC.

In the case of this clone: Here the gene names and germline are mouse. Read data end 1 residue before the CDR3 end; the end is taken from the germline J gene. This sequence joins TRBV1 and TRBJ2-3, with D perhaps TRBD1 (6 bases). Between the trimmed V and J ends, which lost 2 bases and 5 bases, there was a span of 11 bases. The CDR3 spans 14 residues. CDR1 is NSQYPW and CDR2 is LRSPGD in the germline V gene (reference sequence). CDR3 region: CTCSAQTGGETLYF. The CDR3 bases that were read are TGCACCTGCAGTGCACAGACAGGAGGAGAAACGCTGTAT.

As for this clone: Genes and germline are mouse. The read terminates 1 residue ahead of where the CDR3 ends, so the germline J gene completes it. This chain uses TRBV13-3 with TRBJ2-3, with a weak D call TRBD1 (6 bases). Trimming took 5 bases from V and 2 from J, leaving 12 bases between them. Germline V lookup: CDR1 NNHDY, CDR2 SYVADS. The CDR3 covers 14 residues. This chain's CDR3 is CASSLQGNAETLYF. Incomplete CDR3 DNA: TGTGCCAGCAGCCTCCAGGGGAATGCAGAAACGCTGTAT.

In regard to this clone: Genes and germline are mouse. The DNA read from the CDR3 is TGTGCCTGGAGTCTAGGTGGGACTGGGGGGGCCGGAGAACAGTAC. Residues: CAWSLGGTGGAGEQY. The entire CDR3 protein is CAWSLGGTGGAGEQYF. The V and J genes are TRBV31 and TRBJ2-7, with TRBD2 matching 14 bases. The CDR3 end falls 1 residue outside the read, so it is completed with the germline J gene. The CDR3 is 16 amino acids. After removal of 0 bases from V and 7 bases from J, the junction contained 8 bases not matched to a gene. Germline-derived CDR1 and CDR2 are GKSSPN and SITVG. Combining the CDR3 with reference TRBV31 and TRBJ2-7 gives the whole variable domain AQTIHQWPVAEIKAVGSPLSLGCTIKGKSSPNLYWYWQATGGTLQQLFYSITVGQVESVVQLNLSASRPKDDQFILSTEKLLLSHSGFYLCAWSLGGTGGAGEQYFGPGTRLTVL.

Note on this clone: Genes here carry mouse names. This chain's CDR3 is CASSPQGAYEQYF. Incomplete CDR3 DNA: TGTGCCAGCAGTCCACAGGGGGCCTATGAACAGTAC. The chain uses TRBV13-1 and TRBJ2-7; TRBD1 aligns across 8 bases. The read gets to within 1 residue of the CDR3 end, and the germline J gene fills in the rest. J was trimmed by 2 bases and V by 4 bases; bases with no gene match: 2. The germline V gene has CDR1 NSHNY and CDR2 SYGAGN. The CDR3 extends over 13 amino acids.

A remark on this clone: The gene names here belong to mouse. The CDR3 end falls 1 residue outside the read, so it is completed with the germline J gene. Other nucleotide sequences in the sample specify the same CDR3. The V call is TRBV13-3, the J call TRBJ2-7; perhaps TRBD1 as D (5 bases). The CDR3 spans 12 residues. The germline gives CDR1 NNHDY, CDR2 SYVADS. V lost 5 bases to trimming and J lost 3 bases, with 9 bases between them. CDR3 bases read: TGTGCCAGCAGCCACGACAGCTATGAACAGTAC. Encoded protein: CASSHDSYEQY. The whole CDR3 reads CASSHDSYEQYF.

For this clone: The listed genes are named as in mouse. With the read ending 1 residue before the CDR3 end, the germline J gene is used to fill in that end. The V and J genes are TRBV16 and TRBJ2-1; 10 bases agree with TRBD2. There are 15 residues in the CDR3. V lost 4 bases, J lost 3 bases, and 3 bases stayed unmatched. Germline CDR1 is SGHSA and CDR2 is FRNQAP. The chain's CDR3 is CASSSTGGSYAEQFF. The CDR3 DNA, read in part, is TGTGCAAGCAGCTCGACTGGGGGGAGCTATGCTGAGCAGTTC.

Points on this clone: Gene and germline names: mouse. Incomplete CDR3 DNA: TGTGCAAGCAGCTTAGCGACTGGGGGGGGTAGTGCAGAAACGCTGTAT. Translated: CASSLATGGGSAETLY. The full-length CDR3 reads as CASSLATGGGSAETLYF. The chain is built from TRBV16 and TRBJ2-3; 11 bases line up with TRBD2. The read finishes 1 residue shy of the CDR3 end, and the germline J gene is used to complete it. Germline trimming cut 1 base from V and 0 bases from J; bases unmatched to any gene: 3. Germline-derived CDR1 and CDR2 are SGHSA and FRNQAP. This CDR3 contains 17 residues.